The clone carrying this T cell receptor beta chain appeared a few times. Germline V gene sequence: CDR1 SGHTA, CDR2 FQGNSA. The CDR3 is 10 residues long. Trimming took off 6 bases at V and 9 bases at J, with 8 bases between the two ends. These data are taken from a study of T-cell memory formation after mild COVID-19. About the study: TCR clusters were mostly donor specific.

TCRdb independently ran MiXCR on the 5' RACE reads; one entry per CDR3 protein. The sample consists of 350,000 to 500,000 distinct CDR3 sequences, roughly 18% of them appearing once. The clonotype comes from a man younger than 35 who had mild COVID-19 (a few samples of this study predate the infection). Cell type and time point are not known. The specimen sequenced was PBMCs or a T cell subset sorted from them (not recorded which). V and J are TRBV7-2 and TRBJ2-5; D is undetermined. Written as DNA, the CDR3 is TGTGCCAGCAGGGAGAGTCCCCAGTACTTC. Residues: CASRESPQYF.